The 7 T cell receptor beta chains listed next were all sequenced from one sample in a study of T cell responses to AZD1222 COVID-19 vaccine. Repertoires were generated with immunoSEQ multiplex PCR, while TCRdb's copy carries only in-frame clones and drops some. The repertoire includes 170,000 or so clones, over 75% of them detected once, and around 1.5% sits in the top ten. This sample comprised peripheral blood, obtained on day 0 of AZD1222 vaccination. Receptor source: an adult in good health.

V and J are TRBV6-1 and TRBJ1-4; 9 bases agree with TRBD1. V gave up 6 bases and J gave up 13 bases; unmatched junction bases: 6. The V gene's germline CDR1 is MNHNS and CDR2 SASEGT. The CDR3 is 12 amino acids. In DNA, the CDR3 is TGTGCCAGCAGGGCCCTGACAGGGGGACTGTTTTTT. Translated: CASRALTGGLFF.

The V and J genes are TRBV7-3 and TRBJ2-1, with 15 bases aligning to TRBD2. CDR1 and CDR2 (germline): SGHTA, FQGTGA. This CDR3 has 16 amino acids. V gave up 4 bases and J gave up 9 bases; unmatched junction bases: 7. The CDR3 nucleotides read TGTGCCAGCAGCTCGAAACCGGGACTAGCGGGGGGTGAGCAGTTCTTC. It specifies CASSSKPGLAGGEQFF.

The J gene is TRBJ1-6, the V gene TRBV9; 7 bases map to TRBD1. The ends lost 3 bases at V and 7 bases at J; junction bases unmatched: 10. Germline values: CDR1 SGDLS, CDR2 YYNGEE. The CDR3 is made up of 16 amino acids. The CDR3: CASSATGTVTNSPLHF. The CDR3 nucleotides are TGTGCCAGCAGCGCAACGGGGACAGTCACAAATTCACCCCTCCACTTT.

The chain recombines TRBV28 with TRBJ1-1; D ambiguous. The CDR3 sequence is 13 residues long. The ends were cut back, 6 bases at V and 6 bases at J, with 14 bases in the middle. Germline loops: CDR1 MDHEN, CDR2 SYDVKM. The CDR3 DNA is TGTGCCAGCAGACACATATCGGGCTCTGAAGCTTTCTTT. Its protein product is CASRHISGSEAFF. The whole variable domain, remainder taken from reference TRBV28 and TRBJ1-1, is DVKVTQSSRYLVKRTGEKVFLECVQDMDHENMFWYRQDPGLGLRLIYFSYDVKMKEKGDIPEGYSVSREKKERFSLILESASTNQTSMYLCASRHISGSEAFFGQGTRLTVV.

This sequence joins TRBV5-4 and TRBJ2-1; 9 nucleotides align to TRBD2. The V gene's germline CDR1 is SGHNT and CDR2 YYREEE (reference sequence). J was trimmed by 12 bases and V by 2 bases; bases with no gene match: 9. This CDR3 contains 14 residues. The CDR3 DNA sequence: TGTGCCAGCAGCTTAGGAGCGGGGGGCGCAGGGCAGTTCTTC. This gives the protein CASSLGAGGAGQFF.

The chain couples TRBV28 to TRBJ1-5; TRBD1 matches at 7 bases. CDR3 length equals 15 residues. V gave up 3 bases and J gave up 0 bases; unmatched junction bases: 2. The germline CDR1 and CDR2 sequences are MDHEN and SYDVKM. The CDR3 loop is CASSFPGGSNQPQHF. CDR3 sequence (DNA): TGTGCCAGCAGTTTTCCAGGGGGTAGCAATCAGCCCCAGCATTTT.

The chain joins TRBV11-2 to TRBJ2-2; D is perhaps TRBD2 (6 bases). V was shortened by 0 bases and J by 4 bases, with 18 bases between the two germline ends. This CDR3 spans 18 amino acids. Germline V gene data show CDR1 as SGHAT and CDR2 as FQNNGV. CDR3 nucleotides: TGTGCCAGCAGCTTAGACGTCCTGGGGGGACTCCTCACCGGGGAGCTGTTTTTT. Its translation: CASSLDVLGGLLTGELFF.